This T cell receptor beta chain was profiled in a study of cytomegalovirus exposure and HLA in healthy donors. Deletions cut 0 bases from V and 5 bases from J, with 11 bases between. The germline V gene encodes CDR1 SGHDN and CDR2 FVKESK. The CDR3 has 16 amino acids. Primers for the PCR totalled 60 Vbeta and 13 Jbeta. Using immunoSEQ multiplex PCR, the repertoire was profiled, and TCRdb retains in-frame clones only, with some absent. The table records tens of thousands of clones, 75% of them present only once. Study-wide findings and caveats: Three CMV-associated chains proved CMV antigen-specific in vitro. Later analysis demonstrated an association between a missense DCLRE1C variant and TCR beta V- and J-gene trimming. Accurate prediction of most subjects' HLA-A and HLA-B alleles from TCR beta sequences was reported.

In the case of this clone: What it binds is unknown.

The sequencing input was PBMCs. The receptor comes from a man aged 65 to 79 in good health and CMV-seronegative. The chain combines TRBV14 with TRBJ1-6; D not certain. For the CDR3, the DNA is TGTGCCAGCAGCCAAGAATCGGTGATCAATAATTCACCCCTCCACTTT. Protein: CASSQESVINNSPLHF.